The rows below give T cell receptor beta chains drawn from one sample of a study of CD8 T cells in ankylosing spondylitis. One entry per CDR3 protein, called by TCRdb with MiXCR from the 5' RACE reads. There are about 320,000 distinct CDR3 sequences in the sample; around 10% occur only once, and about 10% lies in the top ten. Sequenced sample: blood, either unsorted or a sorted T cell fraction (not recorded which). The receptors were gathered from a female donor with ankylosing spondylitis or in good health (not recorded which). Each CDR3 is given with its conserved first and last residue. Each record gives: J gene, V gene, CDR3 protein.

J: TRBJ2-7
V: TRBV18
CDR3: CASSPTALTYEQYF

J: TRBJ2-7
V: TRBV3-1
CDR3: CASSPRISGDYEQYF

J: TRBJ1-2
V: TRBV27
CDR3: CASSPNNYGYTF

J: TRBJ2-5
V: TRBV12-3/TRBV12-4
CDR3: CASSPQGTQYF

J: TRBJ2-3
V: TRBV20-1
CDR3: CSARLPGRIGRTDTQYF

J: TRBJ2-7
V: TRBV7-9
CDR3: CASSPGLVPYEQYF

J: TRBJ2-7
V: TRBV4-2
CDR3: CASSEEVTSGLLDYEQYF

J: TRBJ2-5
V: TRBV5-1
CDR3: CASSLAGTSGSLQETQYF

J: TRBJ2-5
V: TRBV20-1
CDR3: CSAGPREGSQETQYF

J: TRBJ2-2
V: TRBV11-2
CDR3: CASSQENTGELFF

J: TRBJ1-2
V: TRBV30
CDR3: CAWGGQGNYGYTF

J: TRBJ2-1
V: TRBV20-1
CDR3: CSARDPASGGILTNNEQFF

J: TRBJ2-3
V: TRBV5-1
CDR3: CASFSEPSTDTQYF

J: TRBJ1-1
V: TRBV12-3/TRBV12-4
CDR3: CASSLQGASFEAFF

J: TRBJ1-1
V: TRBV15
CDR3: CATSPQDRVSEAFF

J: TRBJ2-5
V: TRBV5-1
CDR3: CASGRSQETQYF

J: TRBJ2-1
V: TRBV29-1
CDR3: CSYRRGGPYNEQFF

J: TRBJ2-5
V: TRBV7-9
CDR3: CASSPGWGEEKETQYF

J: TRBJ2-7
V: TRBV28
CDR3: CASSLGRDIPYEQYF

J: TRBJ2-1
V: TRBV5-1
CDR3: CASRDFPGNEQFF

J: TRBJ1-4
V: TRBV7-6
CDR3: CASSRVGENEKLFF

J: TRBJ2-5
V: TRBV12-3/TRBV12-4
CDR3: CASSPGDGIQETQYF

J: TRBJ2-5
V: TRBV28
CDR3: CASSSGGEETQYF

J: TRBJ1-3
V: TRBV7-8
CDR3: CASSPGRRSYSGNTIYF

J: TRBJ2-1
V: TRBV21-1
CDR3: CASSKAIWGTGNGRVSYNEQFF

J: TRBJ1-5
V: TRBV30
CDR3: CAWSAGGNQPQHF

J: TRBJ1-4
V: TRBV28
CDR3: CASSSGSLGEKLFF

J: TRBJ2-7
V: TRBV20-1
CDR3: CSARGGAIDYEQYF

J: TRBJ2-2
V: TRBV24-1
CDR3: CATSEPPGELFF

J: TRBJ2-7
V: TRBV11-2
CDR3: CASSLEGWWTSGKYEQYF

J: TRBJ1-6
V: TRBV29-1
CDR3: CSVAQGANSPLHF

J: TRBJ2-4
V: TRBV20-1
CDR3: CSAILVGAKNIQYF

J: TRBJ1-5
V: TRBV7-2
CDR3: CASSLAEVQGITSNQPQHF

J: TRBJ2-3
V: TRBV12-3/TRBV12-4
CDR3: CASSLSGGAKDTQYF

J: TRBJ2-3
V: TRBV5-4
CDR3: CASSPRDGDTQYF

J: TRBJ1-1
V: TRBV2
CDR3: CASSGTGVRTEAFF

J: TRBJ2-7
V: TRBV7-9
CDR3: CASSSQPGLYYEQYF

J: TRBJ2-1
V: TRBV7-6
CDR3: CASSLVADNNEQFF

J: TRBJ2-3
V: TRBV12-3/TRBV12-4
CDR3: CASSSRTGVSTDTQYF

J: TRBJ1-5
V: TRBV18
CDR3: CASSPIGDSQSNQPQHF